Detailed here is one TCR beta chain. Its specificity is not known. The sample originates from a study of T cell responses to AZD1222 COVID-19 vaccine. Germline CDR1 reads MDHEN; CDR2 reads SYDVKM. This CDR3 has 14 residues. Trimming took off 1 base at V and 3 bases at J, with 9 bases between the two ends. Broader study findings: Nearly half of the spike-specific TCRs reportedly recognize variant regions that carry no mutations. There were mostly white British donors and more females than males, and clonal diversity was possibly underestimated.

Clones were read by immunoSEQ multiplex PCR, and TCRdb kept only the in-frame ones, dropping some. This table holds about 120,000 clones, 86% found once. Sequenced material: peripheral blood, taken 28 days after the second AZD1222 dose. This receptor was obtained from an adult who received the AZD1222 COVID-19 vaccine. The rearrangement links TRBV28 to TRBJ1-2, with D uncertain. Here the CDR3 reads CASSLSGVDYGYTF. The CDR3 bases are TGTGCCAGCAGTTTATCTGGGGTGGACTATGGCTACACCTTC.